This T cell receptor (beta chain) was sequenced for a study of T-cell reconstitution after alpha-beta-depleted transplantation in children. In germline, CDR1 is DFQATT, CDR2 SNEGSKA (reference sequence). The CDR3 is 13 amino acids. Molecular barcoding with unique molecular identifiers was used for the TCRbeta library. Each CDR3 protein gets one entry after TCRdb re-called the PCR reads with MiXCR. The profile covers roughly 220,000 distinct CDR3 sequences, with about 8.4% appearing a single time and under 40% taken by the ten largest. At least ten counts were recorded for this clonotype. Specimen: PBMCs, mostly from graft donor cells, collected 360 days after TCRalphabeta/CD19-depleted stem cell transplant. This chain connects TRBV20-1 to TRBJ2-2, with unresolved D. This receptor was taken from a male patient between 2 and 10 years old who had a stem cell transplant for acute myeloid leukemia, so the T cells may come from the graft donor. The CDR3 sequence is CTARHRNTGELFF. CDR3 DNA sequence: TGCACCGCACGACACCGAAACACCGGGGAGCTGTTTTTT.